This T cell receptor (beta chain) originates from a study of cytomegalovirus exposure and HLA in healthy donors. The overall study: Roughly 180 million T cells yielded around 120 million unique TCR beta sequences in earlier analysis.

Primers: 60 Vbeta forward and 13 Jbeta reverse. Original methodology: About 83 million unique TCR beta chains, 9 million to 11 million shared, were counted in a later analysis. Some clones are missing from TCRdb's copy, which holds only in-frame ones; the method was immunoSEQ multiplex PCR. V and J calls and clone size are as listed in that table; D and trimming were resolved from the DNA. The sample includes about 190,000 clones, around 87% seen only once; the top ten take around 1.2%. Donors consisted of healthy bone marrow donors. Sequencing was performed on PBMCs. The TCR sequence derives from a man between 25 and 39 years old in good health and CMV-seronegative.

The CDR3 coding sequence is TGTGCCAGTAGTAGGAAGGACAGAACCTACGAGCAGTACTTC. This translates into CASSRKDRTYEQYF. The chain combines TRBV19 with TRBJ2-7; TRBD1 is a possible D gene (6 bases). Trimming shortened V by 4 bases and J by 2 bases, and 12 bases separated the two germline ends. Germline lookup yields CDR1 LNHDA and CDR2 SQIVND (reference sequence). This CDR3 is 14 amino acids long. Full variable domain (rest looked up from reference TRBV19 and TRBJ2-7): DGGITQSPKYLFRKEGQNVTLSCEQNLNHDAMYWYRQDPGQGLRLIYYSQIVNDFQKGDIAEGYSVSREKKESFPLTVTSAQKNPTAFYLCASSRKDRTYEQYFGPGTRLTVT.